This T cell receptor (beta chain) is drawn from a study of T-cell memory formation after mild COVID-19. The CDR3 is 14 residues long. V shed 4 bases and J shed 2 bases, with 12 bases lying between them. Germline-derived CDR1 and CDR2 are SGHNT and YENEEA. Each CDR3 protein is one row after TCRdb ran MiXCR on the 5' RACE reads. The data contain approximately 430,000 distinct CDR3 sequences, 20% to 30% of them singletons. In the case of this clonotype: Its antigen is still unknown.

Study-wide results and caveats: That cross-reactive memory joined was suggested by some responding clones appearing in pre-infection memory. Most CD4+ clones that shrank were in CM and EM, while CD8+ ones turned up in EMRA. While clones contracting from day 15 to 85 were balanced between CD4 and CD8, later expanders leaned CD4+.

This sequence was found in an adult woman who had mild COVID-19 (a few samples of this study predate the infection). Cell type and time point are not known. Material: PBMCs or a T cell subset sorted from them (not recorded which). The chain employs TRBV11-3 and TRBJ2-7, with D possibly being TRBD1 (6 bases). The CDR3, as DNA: TGTGCCAGCAGCTCCCTCAGGGGTCCCTACGAGCAGTACTTC. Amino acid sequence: CASSSLRGPYEQYF.